The rows below give T cell receptor beta chains drawn from one sample of a study of cytomegalovirus exposure and HLA in healthy donors. Data came from immunoSEQ multiplex PCR; TCRdb stores just in-frame clones and leaves some out. The sample has some 110,000 clones; 80% to 85% are singletons. Sequencing was carried out using PBMCs. All receptors come from a woman in her 30s in good health and CMV-seronegative. CDR3s include the opening cysteine and the closing phenylalanine or tryptophan. The order of the fields is CDR3 protein, CDR3 DNA, V gene, clone size, D gene, J gene. D genes are given only for firm matches. A clone size is listed for some rows: how often the clone was seen (once, few, many), or a class if it is expanded.

cdr3_aa: CAWSTGGGKQYF; cdr3_nt: TGTGCCTGGAGTACGGGGGGTGGGAAGCAGTACTTC; v_call: TRBV30; clone_size: .; d_call: TRBD2; j_call: TRBJ2-7
cdr3_aa: CASSEGANTEAFF; cdr3_nt: TGTGCCAGCAGTGAAGGGGCAAACACTGAAGCTTTCTTT; v_call: TRBV6-1; clone_size: .; d_call: .; j_call: TRBJ1-1
cdr3_aa: CASSQMTGNTEAFF; cdr3_nt: TGTGCCAGCAGCCAAATGACAGGGAACACTGAAGCTTTCTTT; v_call: TRBV5-4; clone_size: once; d_call: .; j_call: TRBJ1-1
cdr3_aa: CASSFGGKSYEQYF; cdr3_nt: TGTGCCAGCAGCTTTGGGGGGAAATCCTACGAGCAGTACTTC; v_call: TRBV11-2; clone_size: .; d_call: .; j_call: TRBJ2-7
cdr3_aa: CASSLQPSNYGYTF; cdr3_nt: TGCGCCAGCAGCTTACAGCCCAGTAACTATGGCTACACCTTC; v_call: TRBV5-1; clone_size: .; d_call: .; j_call: TRBJ1-2
cdr3_aa: CASSLAQKDTQYF; cdr3_nt: TGTGCCAGCAGCTTAGCGCAGAAAGATACGCAGTATTTT; v_call: TRBV7-2; clone_size: .; d_call: .; j_call: TRBJ2-3
cdr3_aa: CALGQGSYTF; cdr3_nt: TGTGCCTTGGGGCAGGGGAGCTACACCTTC; v_call: TRBV30; clone_size: .; d_call: .; j_call: TRBJ1-2
cdr3_aa: CASSEAGSSYEQYF; cdr3_nt: TGTGCCAGCAGTGAAGCGGGCAGCTCCTACGAGCAGTACTTC; v_call: TRBV2; clone_size: .; d_call: .; j_call: TRBJ2-7
cdr3_aa: CASSFRDRAQHF; cdr3_nt: TGTGCCAGCAGCTTCCGGGACAGAGCCCAGCATTTT; v_call: TRBV7-8; clone_size: .; d_call: TRBD1; j_call: TRBJ1-5
cdr3_aa: CASSFGSGSTEAFF; cdr3_nt: TGTGCCAGCTCATTTGGGAGTGGGAGCACTGAAGCTTTCTTT; v_call: TRBV18; clone_size: .; d_call: .; j_call: TRBJ1-1
cdr3_aa: CASGRQGGGDTQYF; cdr3_nt: TGCGCCAGCGGCCGACAGGGGGGCGGAGATACGCAGTATTTT; v_call: TRBV5-1; clone_size: .; d_call: TRBD1; j_call: TRBJ2-3
cdr3_aa: CASSLEVRVNTEAFF; cdr3_nt: TGCGCCAGCAGCTTGGAAGTGCGGGTGAACACTGAAGCTTTCTTT; v_call: TRBV5-1; clone_size: .; d_call: .; j_call: TRBJ1-1
cdr3_aa: CASSDGLAGGPGGELFF; cdr3_nt: TGTGCCAGCAGCGACGGACTAGCGGGGGGGCCGGGCGGGGAGCTGTTTTTT; v_call: TRBV7-9; clone_size: .; d_call: TRBD2; j_call: TRBJ2-2
cdr3_aa: CAWTASGRREQYF; cdr3_nt: TGTGCTTGGACGGCTAGCGGGAGGAGGGAGCAGTACTTC; v_call: TRBV30; clone_size: once; d_call: TRBD2; j_call: TRBJ2-7
cdr3_aa: CSSSLSTGLNTEAFF; cdr3_nt: TGTTCCAGCAGCTTAAGTACAGGCCTGAACACTGAAGCTTTCTTT; v_call: TRBV7-9; clone_size: .; d_call: .; j_call: TRBJ1-1
cdr3_aa: CASSVTGFGQETQYF; cdr3_nt: TGTGCCAGCAGCGTGACAGGGTTCGGCCAAGAGACCCAGTACTTC; v_call: TRBV9; clone_size: .; d_call: TRBD1; j_call: TRBJ2-5
cdr3_aa: CASSETSGGTDTQYF; cdr3_nt: TGTGCCAGCAGCGAGACTAGCGGGGGCACAGATACGCAGTATTTT; v_call: TRBV7-9; clone_size: .; d_call: TRBD2; j_call: TRBJ2-3
cdr3_aa: CASSLVSGYEQYF; cdr3_nt: TGTGCCAGCAGCTTAGTCAGCGGGTACGAGCAGTACTTC; v_call: TRBV7-2; clone_size: .; d_call: .; j_call: TRBJ2-7
cdr3_aa: CASSQGARYNEQFF; cdr3_nt: TGTGCCAGCAGCCAAGGAGCTAGATACAATGAGCAGTTCTTC; v_call: TRBV14; clone_size: .; d_call: .; j_call: TRBJ2-1
cdr3_aa: CASSLLRRAEGQGNTIYF; cdr3_nt: TGTGCCAGCAGCTTACTCCGGCGAGCGGAAGGTCAAGGAAACACCATATATTTT; v_call: TRBV7-8; clone_size: .; d_call: .; j_call: TRBJ1-3
cdr3_aa: CASSTRRAYGYTF; cdr3_nt: TGTGCCAGCAGCACCCGGAGGGCCTATGGCTACACCTTC; v_call: TRBV13; clone_size: .; d_call: .; j_call: TRBJ1-2
cdr3_aa: CASSLGSGLAGSYEQYF; cdr3_nt: TGTGCCAGCAGCTTAGGGAGTGGGTTAGCGGGATCTTACGAGCAGTACTTC; v_call: TRBV7-6; clone_size: .; d_call: TRBD2; j_call: TRBJ2-7
cdr3_aa: CASSEGLDPQETQYF; cdr3_nt: TGTGCCAGCAGTGAGGGACTAGATCCACAAGAGACCCAGTACTTC; v_call: TRBV2; clone_size: .; d_call: TRBD2; j_call: TRBJ2-5
cdr3_aa: CASSRGRRGGTNEKLFF; cdr3_nt: TGTGCCAGTAGTAGGGGCAGAAGGGGGGGAACTAATGAAAAACTGTTTTTT; v_call: TRBV19; clone_size: .; d_call: .; j_call: TRBJ1-4
cdr3_aa: CASSYALRGHYEQYF; cdr3_nt: TGTGCCAGCAGTTACGCCCTCAGGGGGCACTACGAGCAGTACTTC; v_call: TRBV6-6; clone_size: .; d_call: TRBD1; j_call: TRBJ2-7
cdr3_aa: CASRSNRGSFYEQYF; cdr3_nt: TGTGCCAGCAGGAGTAACAGGGGGTCCTTCTACGAGCAGTACTTC; v_call: TRBV7-9; clone_size: .; d_call: TRBD1; j_call: TRBJ2-7
cdr3_aa: CSARDSGEAFF; cdr3_nt: TGCAGTGCTAGAGACTCGGGTGAAGCTTTCTTT; v_call: TRBV20-1; clone_size: .; d_call: .; j_call: TRBJ1-1
cdr3_aa: CASSVGHQGLSDTQYF; cdr3_nt: TGTGCCAGCAGCGTAGGGCACCAGGGACTTTCAGATACGCAGTATTTT; v_call: TRBV9; clone_size: .; d_call: .; j_call: TRBJ2-3
cdr3_aa: CASSLTWGQGEAYSNQPQHF; cdr3_nt: TGTGCCAGCAGCTTAACGTGGGGACAGGGTGAGGCCTATAGCAATCAGCCCCAGCATTTT; v_call: TRBV7-3; clone_size: few; d_call: TRBD1; j_call: TRBJ1-5
cdr3_aa: CATSTTGFPEAFF; cdr3_nt: TGTGCCACCAGTACTACAGGGTTCCCTGAAGCTTTCTTT; v_call: TRBV15; clone_size: few; d_call: .; j_call: TRBJ1-1
cdr3_aa: CASSPWTGGSGNTIYF; cdr3_nt: TGTGCCAGCTCACCTTGGACAGGAGGATCTGGAAACACCATATATTTT; v_call: TRBV18; clone_size: .; d_call: TRBD1; j_call: TRBJ1-3
cdr3_aa: CASSQDPGADTQYF; cdr3_nt: TGCGCCAGCAGCCAAGACCCGGGGGCAGATACGCAGTATTTT; v_call: TRBV4-3; clone_size: .; d_call: .; j_call: TRBJ2-3
cdr3_aa: CASSQDSRFGGGARPYNEQFF; cdr3_nt: TGTGCCAGCAGCCAAGATTCTAGGTTCGGCGGGGGGGCGAGACCCTACAATGAGCAGTTCTTC; v_call: TRBV4-2; clone_size: .; d_call: TRBD2; j_call: TRBJ2-1
cdr3_aa: CSVEDASRPTNTEAFF; cdr3_nt: TGCAGCGTTGAAGATGCAAGCAGGCCGACCAACACTGAAGCTTTCTTT; v_call: TRBV29-1; clone_size: .; d_call: .; j_call: TRBJ1-1
cdr3_aa: CASSYLAGGPGDTQYF; cdr3_nt: TGTGCCAGCAGCTACCTGGCGGGGGGGCCGGGAGATACGCAGTATTTT; v_call: TRBV7-8; clone_size: .; d_call: TRBD2; j_call: TRBJ2-3
cdr3_aa: CASSIDDRPNTEAFF; cdr3_nt: TGTGCCAGTAGTATAGACGACAGGCCGAACACTGAAGCTTTCTTT; v_call: TRBV19; clone_size: .; d_call: .; j_call: TRBJ1-1
cdr3_aa: CASSTGTGFSQPQHF; cdr3_nt: TGTGCCAGCAGCACCGGGACAGGGTTTAGTCAGCCCCAGCATTTT; v_call: TRBV6-1; clone_size: .; d_call: TRBD1; j_call: TRBJ1-5
cdr3_aa: CASSQINWDRVGTDTQYF; cdr3_nt: TGTGCCAGCAGCCAAATCAACTGGGACAGGGTCGGCACAGATACGCAGTATTTT; v_call: TRBV14; clone_size: .; d_call: TRBD1; j_call: TRBJ2-3
cdr3_aa: CSVVRQGNTEAFF; cdr3_nt: TGCAGCGTTGTAAGACAGGGTAACACTGAAGCTTTCTTT; v_call: TRBV29-1; clone_size: .; d_call: TRBD1; j_call: TRBJ1-1
cdr3_aa: CARTTSVLREQFF; cdr3_nt: TGCGCCCGCACTACTAGCGTCCTAAGGGAGCAGTTCTTC; v_call: TRBV10-1; clone_size: .; d_call: TRBD2; j_call: TRBJ2-1
cdr3_aa: CASSSTGTSGGAYETQYF; cdr3_nt: TGTGCCAGCAGCTCGACCGGGACTAGCGGGGGGGCTTACGAGACCCAGTACTTC; v_call: TRBV5-8; clone_size: .; d_call: TRBD2; j_call: TRBJ2-5
cdr3_aa: CSVSYGGPKPQHF; cdr3_nt: TGCAGCGTTTCCTACGGGGGGCCGAAGCCCCAGCATTTT; v_call: TRBV29-1; clone_size: .; d_call: .; j_call: TRBJ1-5
cdr3_aa: CASSLKQEYEQYF; cdr3_nt: TGTGCCAGCTCACTCAAACAGGAATACGAGCAGTACTTC; v_call: TRBV18; clone_size: .; d_call: .; j_call: TRBJ2-7
cdr3_aa: CAIKVGNTEAFF; cdr3_nt: TGTGCCATCAAGGTGGGCAACACTGAAGCTTTCTTT; v_call: TRBV10-3; clone_size: once; d_call: .; j_call: TRBJ1-1
cdr3_aa: CASSLFGQSSGQPQHF; cdr3_nt: TGTGCCAGCAGTTTATTCGGACAGTCCTCGGGTCAGCCCCAGCATTTT; v_call: TRBV27; clone_size: .; d_call: .; j_call: TRBJ1-5
cdr3_aa: CASRHMTGKNTEAFF; cdr3_nt: TGCGCCAGCAGACATATGACAGGGAAGAACACTGAAGCTTTCTTT; v_call: TRBV4-1; clone_size: .; d_call: TRBD1; j_call: TRBJ1-1
cdr3_aa: CASSPLRTGQGYTF; cdr3_nt: TGCGCCAGCAGCCCCTTAAGGACAGGGCAGGGCTACACCTTC; v_call: TRBV5-1; clone_size: once; d_call: TRBD1; j_call: TRBJ1-2
cdr3_aa: CASSLAGGGVPADTQYF; cdr3_nt: TGTGCCAGCAGTTTAGCGGGAGGCGGGGTCCCGGCAGATACGCAGTATTTT; v_call: TRBV13; clone_size: .; d_call: TRBD2; j_call: TRBJ2-3
cdr3_aa: CASSTGARPQHF; cdr3_nt: TGTGCCAGCAGTACAGGCGCCCGACCCCAGCATTTT; v_call: TRBV6-5; clone_size: once; d_call: .; j_call: TRBJ1-5